A single sample gave rise to the 20 T cell receptor beta chains below, sequenced in a study of blood T cell repertoires in COVID-19. The table came from immunoSEQ multiplex PCR; TCRdb's copy has only in-frame clones and leaves some out. The sample contains 300,000 to 350,000 clones, about nine tenths of which appear only once. Specimen: PBMCs or T cells enriched from blood (not recorded which). The receptor set was obtained from a woman in her thirties who had been exposed to COVID-19.

The chain has TRBV6-5 and TRBJ2-3, with TRBD1 matching 8 bases. V gave up 5 bases and J gave up 1 base; unmatched junction bases: 5. Germline CDR1 and CDR2: MNHEY and SVGAGI. The CDR3 contains 15 residues. DNA for the CDR3: TGTGCCAGCAGTCCCGGGGGACAGGGCACAGATACGCAGTATTTT. It codes for CASSPGGQGTDTQYF.

The V gene is TRBV29-1, the J gene TRBJ1-1, with D hard to call. The CDR3 is 13 amino acids. Trimming stripped 7 bases from V and 3 bases from J, with 15 bases between. CDR1 SQVTM and CDR2 ANQGSEA come from the germline V gene. The CDR3 protein is CSASFAEDTEAFF. DNA of the CDR3: TGCAGCGCCTCATTCGCCGAGGACACTGAAGCTTTCTTT.

This clone has a single count. This chain joins TRBV7-3 and TRBJ2-1; 10 positions match TRBD2. J was trimmed by 9 bases and V by 1 base; bases with no gene match: 9. The germline CDR1 and CDR2 sequences are SGHTA and FQGTGA. The CDR3 is made up of 16 amino acids. This CDR3 reads CASSLSASGRVSEQFF. CDR3 nucleotides: TGTGCCAGCAGCTTAAGCGCTAGCGGGAGAGTTAGTGAGCAGTTCTTC.

The CDR3 DNA reads TGCGCCAGCAGCTTGACAGCGGGAGCCCCGAAGGGTAGTTTCTTC. It encodes CASSLTAGAPKGSFF. The genes are TRBV5-1 and TRBJ2-1, with 8 bases fitting TRBD2. There are 15 residues in the CDR3. V gave up 1 base and J gave up 16 bases; unmatched junction bases: 16. Germline V gene sequence: CDR1 SGHRS, CDR2 YFSETQ.

The chain couples TRBV10-2 to TRBJ2-7, with TRBD2 matching 13 bases. The V and J ends lost 1 base and 5 bases, in that order; junction bases with no gene match: 2. CDR1 and CDR2 (germline): WSHSY, SAAADI. The CDR3 sequence is 15 residues long. The CDR3: CASSEWTSGRDEQYF. The CDR3 DNA reads TGCGCCAGCAGTGAGTGGACTAGCGGGAGAGACGAGCAGTACTTC.

This clone was recorded once. The chain uses TRBV4-2 and TRBJ2-7; TRBD2 agrees at 9 bases. The CDR3 is 15 amino acids. V was clipped by 0 bases and J by 3 bases; unmatched bases: 3. Germline CDR1 LGHNA, CDR2 YNFKEQ. The CDR3: CASSQDSGRVYEQYF. The CDR3 region has the DNA TGTGCCAGCAGCCAAGATAGCGGGAGAGTCTACGAGCAGTACTTC.

On this clone itself: The same CDR3 also results from other DNA sequences found in this sample. The chain recombines TRBV28 with TRBJ1-1; TRBD1 matches at 7 bases. Trimming removed 5 bases from V and 0 bases from J; junction bases left unmatched: 6. Germline values: CDR1 MDHEN, CDR2 SYDVKM. The CDR3 contains 15 residues. The CDR3 sequence is CASSLPGQLNTEAFF. The CDR3 DNA sequence: TGTGCCAGCAGTCTCCCGGGACAGCTGAACACTGAAGCTTTCTTT.

The count of this clone is one. This chain connects TRBV19 to TRBJ2-4; 7 nucleotides match TRBD1. The CDR3 has 14 residues. Unmatched junction bases numbered 6, after V lost 8 bases and J lost 2 bases. Germline V CDR1 and CDR2: LNHDA, SQIVND (reference sequence). The CDR3 loop reads CASSPTGPKNIQYF. The CDR3 nucleotides are TGTGCCAGTTCCCCGACAGGGCCCAAAAACATTCAGTACTTC.

The chain couples TRBV11-2 to TRBJ1-4; D not certain. V lost 1 base and J lost 8, with 11 bases in between. The germline gives CDR1 SGHAT, CDR2 FQNNGV. The CDR3 sequence is 14 residues long. CDR3 region: CASSLVVPGEKLFF. Written as DNA, the CDR3 is TGTGCCAGCAGCTTAGTAGTACCGGGGGAAAAACTGTTTTTT.

In its sample, this clone was seen once. This chain uses TRBV7-7 with TRBJ2-5, with D perhaps matching TRBD2 (6 bases). The CDR3 has 15 residues. CDR1 SSHAT and CDR2 FNYEAQ come from the germline V gene (reference sequence). The V gene lost 5 bases and the J gene lost 4 bases, with 17 bases spanning the gap. The CDR3 DNA sequence: TGTGCCAGCAGCCGGACGGGACTGCCTTCAGAGACCCAGTACTTC. This gives the protein CASSRTGLPSETQYF.

The chain is built from TRBV7-7 and TRBJ2-1, with TRBD2 matching 11 bases. With V trimmed by 5 bases and J by 4 bases, 4 bases remained unmatched. Germline V gene data show CDR1 as SSHAT and CDR2 as FNYEAQ (reference sequence). The CDR3 extends over 15 amino acids. The DNA for the CDR3 is TGTGCCAGCAGCAAACTAGCGGGAGCGTACAATGAGCAGTTCTTC. It translates to CASSKLAGAYNEQFF.

The CDR3 DNA follows: TGTGCCAGCAGCTACGGGGGGATTGGGGTGGAGACCCAGTACTTC. Protein: CASSYGGIGVETQYF. V is TRBV3-1 (or the pseudogene TRBV3-2) and J is TRBJ2-5, with 7 bases identical to TRBD2. V lost 5 bases and J lost 5; bases outside the gene matches: 11. From germline, CDR1 is LGHDT and CDR2 YNNKEL (reference sequence). The CDR3 extends over 15 amino acids.

The CDR3 here is CASSKTRPCNQPQHF. CDR3 DNA: TGTGCCAGCAGCAAGACACGGCCTTGTAATCAGCCCCAGCATTTT. This rearrangement joins TRBV21-1 to TRBJ1-5; the table's TRBD1 call for D was not verified on the DNA. TRBV21-1 is classified as a pseudogene. This CDR3 has 15 amino acids.

The chain is built from TRBV28 and TRBJ1-5; D possibly corresponds to TRBD1 (5 bases). Germline CDR1 and CDR2: MDHEN and SYDVKM. This CDR3 is built from 17 residues. V lost 4 bases and J 4 bases, leaving 20 bases between the germline ends. CDR3 loop: CASSSRGTLIRNQPQHF. In nucleotides, the CDR3 is TGTGCCAGCAGTTCCCGCGGGACTCTGATTAGGAATCAGCCCCAGCATTTT.

This clone appeared a few times. J is TRBJ1-3 and V is TRBV18, with 8 bases lining up with TRBD1. The CDR3 consists of 16 residues. CDR1 KGHSH and CDR2 LQKENI come from the germline V gene. V lost 0 bases, J lost 2 bases, and 3 bases stayed unmatched. CDR3: CASSPPYRGTGNTIYF. In DNA, the CDR3 is TGTGCCAGCTCACCACCCTACAGGGGGACTGGAAACACCATATATTTT. The variable domain in full, with the rest retrieved from reference TRBV18 and TRBJ1-3, is NAGVMQNPRHLVRRRGQEARLRCSPMKGHSHVYWYRQLPEEGLKFMVYLQKENIIDESGMPKERFSAEFPKEGPSILRIQQVVRGDSAAYFCASSPPYRGTGNTIYFGEGSWLTVV.

The rearrangement joins TRBV18 to TRBJ1-1; D unclear. Germline loops: CDR1 KGHSH, CDR2 LQKENI. The CDR3 totals 15 residues. V lost 3 bases, J lost 1 base, and 12 bases lay in between. The CDR3 spells CASSPPSSSNTEAFF. CDR3 nucleotides: TGTGCCAGCTCACCCCCTTCCTCGTCGAACACTGAAGCTTTCTTT.

This sequence joins TRBV6-5 and TRBJ1-1, with 8 positions matching TRBD1. V was clipped by 6 bases and J by 11 bases; unmatched bases: 5. The germline CDR1 and CDR2 sequences are MNHEY and SVGAGI. CDR3 length: 11 residues. CDR3 DNA sequence: TGTGCCAGCAGCCAGGACAGGGCTGCTTTCTTT. Protein sequence: CASSQDRAAFF.

In nucleotides, the CDR3 is TGCGCCAGCAGCACCAACAGGGGTCCCTACGAGCAGTACTTC. Protein: CASSTNRGPYEQYF. This sequence joins TRBV5-1 and TRBJ2-7; 7 bases are shared with TRBD1. Germline CDR1 reads SGHRS; CDR2 reads YFSETQ. The CDR3 spans 14 residues. V was pared by 4 bases and J by 2 bases, with 6 bases of the junction left unmatched.

The chain is built from TRBV6-5 and TRBJ2-7, with 7 bases aligning to TRBD1. The junction had 12 bases not matched to a gene; V was cut back by 6 bases and J by 4 bases. The CDR3 extends over 15 amino acids. The germline gives CDR1 MNHEY, CDR2 SVGAGI. The CDR3 reads CASRDRDRGEYEQYF. The CDR3 nucleotides read TGTGCCAGCAGGGACCGGGACAGAGGGGAGTACGAGCAGTACTTC.

The J gene is TRBJ2-1, the V gene TRBV6-4, with 8 bases aligning to TRBD2. Trimming removed 7 bases from V and 7 bases from J; junction bases left unmatched: 12. CDR3 length equals 15 residues. Germline CDR1 reads MRHNA; CDR2 reads SNTAGT. This chain's CDR3 is CASKVDGRAENEQFF. CDR3 DNA sequence: TGTGCCAGCAAGGTCGACGGGAGGGCGGAAAATGAGCAGTTCTTC.